This TCR beta chain was captured by sequencing in a study of beta chain features in type 1 diabetes. Study-wide results and limits: Researchers reported that naive, central memory and Treg TCRB repertoires appeared more similar in patients than in healthy donors. PCR, the amplification step, might favor shorter templates, equally in patients and controls. In every one of the four CD4+ subsets, TCRB CDR3s were moderately but significantly shorter in Type 1 diabetes patients.

Germline-derived CDR1 and CDR2 are SGHTA and FQGNSA. Trimming at V came to 1 base and at J to 4 bases, leaving 10 bases not matched to a gene. This CDR3 contains 17 residues. The entirety of the isolated RNA underwent reverse transcription, so expressed TCRB transcripts were sequenced. Profiling relied on immunoSEQ multiplex PCR, and the TCRdb table lists in-frame clones only, not all of them. The sample holds 640,000 or so clones; around 15% are singletons and the top ten take 0.035% to 0.045%. As for this clone: Antigen specificity is unknown.

The TCR was taken from a man aged 18 to 30 with type 1 diabetes. Material for sequencing was naive CD4+ T cells from blood. The J gene is TRBJ2-1, the V gene TRBV7-2; 7 nucleotides agree with TRBD1. CDR3 coding DNA: TGTGCCAGCAGCTTAGGTCCCCGAGGGGGACAGTACAATGAGCAGTTCTTC. Its translation: CASSLGPRGGQYNEQFF.